A selection of T cell receptor beta chains follows, all from one sample in a study of early T cells in non-severe SARS-CoV-2 infection. TCRdb re-called the 5' RACE reads with MiXCR, one entry per CDR3 protein. This table has 45,000 to 50,000 distinct CDR3 sequences, more than 5.5% appearing once. The source material was whole blood, sampled at baseline. The receptors shown here come from an adult who was a healthcare worker with PCR-confirmed SARS-CoV-2 infection or an uninfected control (not recorded which). CDR3s include the opening cysteine and the closing phenylalanine or tryptophan.

TRBV7-9	CASSFPGQGNTQYF
TRBV5-4	CASSLQDRNQETQYF
TRBV9	CASSVEASGVHEQFF
TRBV6-5	CASSYSGTGKSNTEAFF
TRBV7-9	CASSSGGRGTNTEAFF
TRBV7-2	CASSSLPGLASDTQYF
TRBV12-3/TRBV12-4	CASSRTGARSSYNSPLHF
TRBV19	CASRGPSSYEQYF
TRBV11-2	CASSPDRRNQPQHF
TRBV19	CASNLPGQAAGYTF
TRBV20-1	CSAISNRGRREKLFF
TRBV4-3	CASSQVLQGGSGNTIYF
TRBV28	CASSFQPVTYEQYF
TRBV19	CASSRNGRGRDNEQFF
TRBV12-3/TRBV12-4	CASSTDTQYF
TRBV6-1	CASRRPAGPRGTDTQYF
TRBV25-1	CASSERSGFGYTF
TRBV5-6	CASSYRGSSYNSPLHF
TRBV20-1	CSARLVGTRSGNTIYF
TRBV2	CASSEALQGAGQPQHF
TRBV7-9	CASSEGTTGVAYGYTF
TRBV6-6	CASSARVTYEQYF
TRBV5-6	CASSLRGPYGGYTF
TRBV29-1	CSGRTGFDYGYTF
TRBV10-3	CAISTGQITGELFF
TRBV15	CATSRDFPLTDTQYF
TRBV20-1	CSARRRRGVTYEQYF
TRBV6-4	CASSAAPQGSGANVLTF
TRBV4-1	CASSQVTSGALETQYF
TRBV2	CASKRGEGNTEAFF
TRBV25-1	CASSELGTGGETQYF
TRBV12-3/TRBV12-4	CASSALGPGTDTQYF
TRBV20-1	CSAAPPGTDTQYF
TRBV11-2	CASSLAGGADTQYF
TRBV11-2	CASSLAGDSNQPQHF
TRBV19	CASSIRQGAGDTQYF
TRBV2	CASSRDRGPSYGYTF
TRBV24-1	CATSERGIYNEQFF
TRBV7-9	CASTTYRGPSSYNEQFF
TRBV12-3/TRBV12-4	CASSRTGQGSSYNSPLHF
TRBV18	CASSPVSSWTVSYEQYF